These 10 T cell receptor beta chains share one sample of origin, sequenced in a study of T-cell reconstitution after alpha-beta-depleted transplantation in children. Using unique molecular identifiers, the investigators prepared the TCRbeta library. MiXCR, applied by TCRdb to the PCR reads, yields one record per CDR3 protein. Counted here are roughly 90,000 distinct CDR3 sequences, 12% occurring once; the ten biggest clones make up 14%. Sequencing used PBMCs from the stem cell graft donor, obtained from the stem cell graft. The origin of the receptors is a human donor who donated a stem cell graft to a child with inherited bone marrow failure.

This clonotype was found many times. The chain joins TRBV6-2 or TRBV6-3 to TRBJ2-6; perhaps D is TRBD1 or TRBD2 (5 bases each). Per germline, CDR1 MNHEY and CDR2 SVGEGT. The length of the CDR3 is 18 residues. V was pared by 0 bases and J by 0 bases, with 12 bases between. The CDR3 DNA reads TGTGCCAGCAGTTACTCGTACGGGACGGACTCTGGGGCCAACGTCCTGACTTTC. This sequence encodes CASSYSYGTDSGANVLTF.

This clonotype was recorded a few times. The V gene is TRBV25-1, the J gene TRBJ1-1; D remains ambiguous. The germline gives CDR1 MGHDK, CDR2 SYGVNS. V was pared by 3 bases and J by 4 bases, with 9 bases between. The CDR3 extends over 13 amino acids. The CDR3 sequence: CASSDPSRTEAFF. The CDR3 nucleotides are TGTGCCAGCAGTGATCCTTCGCGCACTGAAGCTTTCTTT.

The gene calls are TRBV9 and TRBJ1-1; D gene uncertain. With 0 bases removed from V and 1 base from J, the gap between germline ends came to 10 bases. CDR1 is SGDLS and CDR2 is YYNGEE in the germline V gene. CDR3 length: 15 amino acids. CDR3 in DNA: TGTGCCAGCAGCGTAGTAGGGCCGGGGAACACTGAAGCTTTCTTT. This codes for CASSVVGPGNTEAFF.

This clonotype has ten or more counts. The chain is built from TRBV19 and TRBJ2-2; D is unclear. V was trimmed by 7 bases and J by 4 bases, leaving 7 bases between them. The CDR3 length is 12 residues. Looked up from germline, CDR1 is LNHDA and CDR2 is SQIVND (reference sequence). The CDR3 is CASKVITGELFF. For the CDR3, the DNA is TGTGCCAGTAAAGTGATCACCGGGGAGCTGTTTTTT.

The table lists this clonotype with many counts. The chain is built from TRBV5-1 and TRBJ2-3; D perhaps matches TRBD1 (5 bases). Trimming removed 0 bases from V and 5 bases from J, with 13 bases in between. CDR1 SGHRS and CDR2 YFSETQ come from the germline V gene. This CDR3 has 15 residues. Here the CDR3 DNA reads TGCGCCAGCAGCTTGGGGACACTAAACGGAGATACGCAGTATTTT. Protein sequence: CASSLGTLNGDTQYF.

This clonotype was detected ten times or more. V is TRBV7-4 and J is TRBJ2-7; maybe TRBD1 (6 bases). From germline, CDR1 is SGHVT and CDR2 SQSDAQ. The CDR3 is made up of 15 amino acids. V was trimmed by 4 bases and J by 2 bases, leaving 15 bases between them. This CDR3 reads CASSSLWDIAYEQYF. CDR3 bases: TGTGCCAGCAGCTCCTTATGGGACATCGCCTACGAGCAGTACTTC.

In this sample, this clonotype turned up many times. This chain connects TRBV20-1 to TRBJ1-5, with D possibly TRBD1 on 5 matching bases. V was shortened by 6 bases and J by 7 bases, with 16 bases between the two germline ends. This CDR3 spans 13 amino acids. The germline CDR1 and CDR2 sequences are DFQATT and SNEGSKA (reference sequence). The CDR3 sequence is CSATGEAGQPQHF. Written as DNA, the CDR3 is TGCAGTGCGACGGGGGAGGCGGGACAGCCCCAGCATTTT.

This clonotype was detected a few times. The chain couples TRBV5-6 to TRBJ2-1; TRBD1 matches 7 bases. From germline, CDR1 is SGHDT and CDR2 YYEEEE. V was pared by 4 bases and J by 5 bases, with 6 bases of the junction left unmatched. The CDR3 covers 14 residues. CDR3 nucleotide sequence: TGTGCCAGCAGCACGACAGGGCAAGACAATGAGCAGTTCTTC. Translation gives CASSTTGQDNEQFF. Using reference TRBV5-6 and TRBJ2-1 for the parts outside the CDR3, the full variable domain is DAGVTQSPTHLIKTRGQQVTLRCSPKSGHDTVSWYQQALGQGPQFIFQYYEEEERQRGNFPDRFSGHQFPNYSSELNVNALLLGDSALYLCASSTTGQDNEQFFGPGTRLTVL.

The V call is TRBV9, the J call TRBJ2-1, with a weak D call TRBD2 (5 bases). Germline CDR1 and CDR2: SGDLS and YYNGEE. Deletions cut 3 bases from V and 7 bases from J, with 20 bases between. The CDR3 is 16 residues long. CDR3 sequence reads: CASSGLAVRAINEQFF. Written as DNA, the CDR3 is TGTGCCAGCAGCGGTTTAGCAGTGAGGGCCATAAATGAGCAGTTCTTC.

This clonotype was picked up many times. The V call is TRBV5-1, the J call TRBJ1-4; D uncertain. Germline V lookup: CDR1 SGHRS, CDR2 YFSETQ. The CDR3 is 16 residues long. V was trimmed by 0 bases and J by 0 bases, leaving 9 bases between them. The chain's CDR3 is CASSLGVGATNEKLFF. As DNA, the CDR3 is TGCGCCAGCAGCTTGGGGGTCGGTGCAACTAATGAAAAACTGTTTTTT.